The present T cell receptor (beta chain) was sequenced within a study of regulatory and conventional T cells in RAG deficiency. General study points: Shorter CDR3s in all patient subsets; >85% Treg-Tconv overlap in Omenn.

In germline, CDR1 is MGHRA, CDR2 YSYEKL. The CDR3 sequence is 14 residues long. V lost 4 bases to trimming and J lost 5 bases, with 15 bases between them. Here immunoSEQ multiplex PCR was the method, and the copy in TCRdb shows in-frame clones only, minus some. The sample contains 30,000 to 40,000 clones, over 75% of which appear only once. In regard to this clone: Antigen unknown.

These data also featured in a second study, about regulatory T cells. This second report adds: Amplification used 52 TRBV primers and 13 TRBJ primers.

Sequencing input: CD8+ T cells sorted from blood. This TCR was sampled from a human donor in good health. V usage is TRBV4-1 and J usage is TRBJ2-7; D is possibly TRBD1 or TRBD2 (5 bases each). This chain's CDR3 is CASSLPAGSDEQYF. CDR3 nucleotides: TGCGCCAGCAGCCTCCCCGCAGGGAGCGACGAGCAGTACTTC.